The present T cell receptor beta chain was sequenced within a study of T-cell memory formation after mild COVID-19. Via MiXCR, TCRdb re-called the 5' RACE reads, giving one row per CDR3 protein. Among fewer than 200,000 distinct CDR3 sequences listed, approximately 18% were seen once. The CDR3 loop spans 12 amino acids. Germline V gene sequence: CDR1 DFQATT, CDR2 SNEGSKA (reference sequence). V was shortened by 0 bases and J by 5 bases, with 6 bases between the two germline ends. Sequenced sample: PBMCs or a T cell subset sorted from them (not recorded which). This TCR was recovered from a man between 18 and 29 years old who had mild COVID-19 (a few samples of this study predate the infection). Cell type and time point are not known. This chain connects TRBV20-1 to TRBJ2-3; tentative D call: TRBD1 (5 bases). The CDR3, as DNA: TGCAGTGCTAGAGATCAGGGAGATACGCAGTATTTT. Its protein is CSARDQGDTQYF.